One and the same sample provided the 26 T cell receptor beta chains below, sequenced in a study of cytomegalovirus exposure and HLA in healthy donors. The study ran its PCR with 60 Vbeta and 13 Jbeta primers. Using immunoSEQ multiplex PCR, the repertoire was profiled, and TCRdb retains in-frame clones only, with some absent. This table has roughly 70,000 clones, roughly four fifths appearing once. Specimen: PBMCs. The receptors stem from a man in his 70s in good health and CMV-seronegative.

The chain uses TRBV7-2 and TRBJ2-5, with D perhaps matching TRBD1 (5 bases). The J call may be in error: the DNA end matches TRBJ2-7 better. The germline V gene encodes CDR1 SGHTA and CDR2 FQGNSA. This CDR3 contains 15 residues. This CDR3 is CASSLAPTETYEQYF. CDR3 coding DNA: TGTGCCAGCAGCTTAGCGCCGACAGAAACGTACGAGCAGTACTTC.

V and J are TRBV6-6 and TRBJ1-1; D is undetermined. V lost 0 bases, J lost 1 base, and 6 bases lay in between. The CDR3 is 14 residues long. CDR1 is MNHNY and CDR2 is SVGAGI in the germline V gene (reference sequence). The CDR3 sequence is CASSYSGENTEAFF. CDR3 nucleotide sequence: TGTGCCAGCAGTTACTCCGGGGAGAACACTGAAGCTTTCTTT.

This clone has ten or more counts. The rearrangement links TRBV9 to TRBJ1-4; D not certain. The germline V gene encodes CDR1 SGDLS and CDR2 YYNGEE. With 4 bases removed from V and 11 bases from J, the gap between germline ends came to 18 bases. The CDR3 has 14 amino acids. The CDR3 protein is CASSPGPPEKKLFF. The CDR3 DNA follows: TGTGCCAGCAGCCCTGGGCCTCCAGAGAAGAAACTGTTTTTT.

The table lists this clone with a few counts. V gene TRBV5-1 combines with J gene TRBJ1-4, with 8 bases aligning to TRBD1. Germline trimming cut 4 bases from V and 8 bases from J; bases unmatched to any gene: 7. Germline V gene sequence: CDR1 SGHRS, CDR2 YFSETQ. The CDR3 runs 14 residues. The CDR3 DNA is TGCGCCAGCAGCGAGGACAGGGTGGACGAAAAACTGTTTTTT. It translates to CASSEDRVDEKLFF.

The chain employs TRBV18 and TRBJ1-1, with 8 bases lining up with TRBD1. V lost 3 bases and J lost 1; bases outside the gene matches: 7. This CDR3 is built from 16 residues. Germline CDR1 and CDR2: KGHSH and LQKENI. CDR3 sequence reads: CASSPGQGLKNTEAFF. DNA for the CDR3: TGTGCCAGCTCACCCGGACAGGGCCTTAAGAACACTGAAGCTTTCTTT.

The gene calls are TRBV30 and TRBJ1-3, with D perhaps matching TRBD1 (5 bases). The V gene's germline CDR1 is GTSNPN and CDR2 SVGIG (reference sequence). Trimming removed 2 bases from V and 1 base from J, with 6 bases in between. The CDR3 spans 13 residues. CDR3 nucleotides: TGTGCCTGGAGTCGGGGGTCTGGAAACACCATATATTTT. This translates into CAWSRGSGNTIYF.

This chain links TRBV7-2 with TRBJ1-2; TRBD1 might be the D (6 bases). V was shortened by 0 bases and J by 6 bases, with 14 bases between the two germline ends. CDR1 and CDR2 from the germline V gene are SGHTA and FQGNSA. This CDR3 is 15 amino acids long. CDR3 nucleotides: TGTGCCAGCAGCTTAGCGCTGGGGGCGCGAGATGGCTACACCTTC. Protein product: CASSLALGARDGYTF.

V is TRBV5-1 and J is TRBJ1-4, with D perhaps TRBD1 (5 bases). Per the germline V gene, CDR1 is SGHRS and CDR2 is YFSETQ. The V end was cut by 0 bases, the J end by 8 bases, with 14 bases between. The CDR3 is 15 amino acids. The CDR3 DNA is TGCGCCAGCAGCTTGGTTCCAGGGTCTCGGGAAAAACTGTTTTTT. It yields the protein CASSLVPGSREKLFF.

In its sample, this clone was seen a few times. This rearrangement joins TRBV4-1 to TRBJ1-1; TRBD1 is a possible D gene (5 bases). The germline gives CDR1 MGHRA, CDR2 YSYEKL. The CDR3 loop spans 14 amino acids. V gave up 7 bases and J gave up 4 bases, with 16 bases separating them. This CDR3 is CASTTPGYSTEAFF. The CDR3 DNA reads TGCGCCAGCACCACGCCAGGGTATAGCACTGAAGCTTTCTTT.

The rearrangement joins TRBV5-4 to TRBJ2-1; 9 bases line up with TRBD1. CDR3 length: 14 residues. The junction had 4 bases not matched to a gene; V was cut back by 4 bases and J by 5 bases. Germline loops: CDR1 SGHNT, CDR2 YYREEE (reference sequence). As DNA, the CDR3 is TGTGCCAGCAGCATTCGGACAGGGGACAATGAGCAGTTCTTC. Translating gives CASSIRTGDNEQFF.

The genes are TRBV7-2 and TRBJ1-5; no reliable D call. This CDR3 is 14 amino acids long. V dropped 3 bases and J dropped 0 bases, with 6 bases sitting between them. CDR1 is SGHTA and CDR2 is FQGNSA in the germline V gene. CDR3 nucleotides: TGTGCCAGCAGCTTCGGGTATAGCAATCAGCCCCAGCATTTT. Protein sequence: CASSFGYSNQPQHF.

Here the CDR3 reads CASSPAGGLAGTNEQFF. Here the CDR3 DNA reads TGTGCCAGCAGCCCAGCTGGGGGACTAGCGGGTACCAATGAGCAGTTCTTC. The chain joins TRBV7-9 to TRBJ2-1; TRBD2 matches 12 bases. Looked up from germline, CDR1 is SEHNR and CDR2 is FQNEAQ (reference sequence). Losses at the gene ends were 5 bases for V and 6 bases for J; bases not matched to a gene: 11. The CDR3 covers 17 residues.

V and J are TRBV10-3 and TRBJ1-2, with a tentative D call TRBD1 (6 bases). This CDR3 is built from 12 residues. V gave up 7 bases and J gave up 8 bases, with 14 bases separating them. The germline V gene has CDR1 ENHRY and CDR2 SYGVKD. The DNA of the CDR3 is TGTGCCATCACTAAGGACAGCTCCGGCTACACCTTC. It encodes CAITKDSSGYTF.

Details on this clone: The junction shows a germline mismatch at one end, possibly a read error. Other DNA sequences of this sample code for an identical CDR3. J is TRBJ1-6 and V is TRBV19; D not certain. This CDR3 is 17 amino acids long. CDR1 and CDR2 from the germline V gene are LNHDA and SQIVND (reference sequence). The CDR3 DNA sequence: TGTGCCAGTAGCAAGGGAGGGCCGAGCTCCTATAATTCCCCCCTCCACTTT. Residues: CASSKGGPSSYNSPLHF. Based on the CDR3 plus reference TRBV19 and TRBJ1-6, the full variable domain is DGGITQSPKYLFRKEGQNVTLSCEQNLNHDAMYWYRQDPGQGLRLIYYSQIVNDFQKGDIAEGYSVSREKKESFPLTVTSAQKNPTAFYLCASSKGGPSSYNSPLHFGNGTRLTVT.

The rearrangement links TRBV10-1 to TRBJ1-1; TRBD1 matches at 8 bases. The CDR3 contains 14 residues. V was pared by 5 bases and J by 0 bases, with 2 bases of the junction left unmatched. CDR1 and CDR2 from the germline V gene are WNHNN and SYGVQD (reference sequence). In DNA form, the CDR3 reads TGCGCCAGCAGTCGGACAGGGTTGAACACTGAAGCTTTCTTT. Encoded protein: CASSRTGLNTEAFF.

This chain uses TRBV15 with TRBJ2-7; 8 nucleotides agree with TRBD2. CDR1 is LNHNV and CDR2 is YYDKDF in the germline V gene (reference sequence). J lost 5 bases, V lost 0 bases, and 12 bases had no gene match. CDR3 length: 17 amino acids. CDR3 amino acids: CATSRDGRAGDGDEQYF. In nucleotides, the CDR3 is TGTGCCACCAGCAGAGATGGTCGAGCGGGGGACGGGGACGAGCAGTACTTC.

The chain is built from TRBV9 and TRBJ1-2, with D perhaps matching TRBD1 (5 bases). Germline V CDR1 and CDR2: SGDLS, YYNGEE. Trimming took off 4 bases at V and 5 bases at J, with 15 bases between the two ends. This CDR3 is built from 14 residues. The CDR3 nucleotides read TGTGCCAGCAGCCCATCGACAGAGGCTTATGGCTACACCTTC. Encoded protein: CASSPSTEAYGYTF.

The V gene is TRBV7-8, the J gene TRBJ1-2; D possibly corresponds to TRBD1 (6 bases). CDR3 length: 17 residues. V was trimmed by 6 bases and J by 4 bases, leaving 24 bases between them. Germline lookup yields CDR1 SGHVS and CDR2 FQNEAQ. The CDR3 here is CASRQRIGQGTPYGYTF. In DNA, the CDR3 is TGTGCCAGCAGACAAAGAATAGGGCAGGGGACCCCCTATGGCTACACCTTC.

A word on this clone: Other DNA sequences in this sample translate to the same CDR3. The gene calls are TRBV4-1 and TRBJ1-1; 7 bases are shared with TRBD1. The V and J ends lost 6 bases and 4 bases, in that order; junction bases with no gene match: 8. Germline loops: CDR1 MGHRA, CDR2 YSYEKL. The CDR3 sequence is 14 residues long. CDR3 loop: CASSPRGAGTEAFF. The CDR3 nucleotides read TGCGCCAGCAGTCCCAGGGGGGCGGGCACTGAAGCTTTCTTT.

The J gene is TRBJ2-7, the V gene TRBV10-3, with TRBD2 matching over 9 bases. Germline assignment: CDR1 ENHRY and CDR2 SYGVKD. Trimming took 7 bases from V and 5 from J; bases not matched to a gene: 9. The CDR3 sequence is 14 residues long. CDR3 nucleotide sequence: TGTGCCATCATGGTGTTGGTAGCGGGAGACGAGCAGTACTTC. Translation gives CAIMVLVAGDEQYF.

This clone showed up just a few times. This sequence joins TRBV7-2 and TRBJ1-1; the D gene is possibly TRBD1 (5 bases). Germline assignment: CDR1 SGHTA and CDR2 FQGNSA. With 1 base removed from V and 1 base from J, the gap between germline ends came to 7 bases. This CDR3 spans 14 amino acids. CDR3 sequence reads: CASSLVGANTEAFF. The CDR3 DNA reads as TGTGCCAGCAGCTTAGTAGGGGCGAACACTGAAGCTTTCTTT.

The chain is built from TRBV28 and TRBJ1-6; a weak D match, TRBD1 (6 bases). V dropped 2 bases and J dropped 7 bases, with 18 bases sitting between them. CDR3 length: 17 amino acids. In germline, CDR1 is MDHEN, CDR2 SYDVKM. DNA of the CDR3: TGTGCCAGCAGTTTACCTCAACCTCAGGGGCGGAATTCACCCCTCCACTTT. Amino acid sequence: CASSLPQPQGRNSPLHF. The whole variable domain, remainder taken from reference TRBV28 and TRBJ1-6, is DVKVTQSSRYLVKRTGEKVFLECVQDMDHENMFWYRQDPGLGLRLIYFSYDVKMKEKGDIPEGYSVSREKKERFSLILESASTNQTSMYLCASSLPQPQGRNSPLHFGNGTRLTVT.

The V gene is TRBV11-2, the J gene TRBJ1-4; TRBD1 aligns across 9 bases. Trimming cost V 5 bases and J 3 bases; bases outside gene matches: 4. This CDR3 is 15 amino acids long. Germline loops: CDR1 SGHAT, CDR2 FQNNGV. The CDR3 loop reads CASSPRTGANEKLFF. The CDR3 DNA reads TGTGCCAGCAGCCCCCGGACAGGGGCTAATGAAAAACTGTTTTTT.

The rearrangement joins TRBV11-2 to TRBJ2-1; D unclear. The germline V and J ends were trimmed by 5 bases and 8 bases, with 22 bases remaining between them. Per the germline V gene, CDR1 is SGHAT and CDR2 is FQNNGV. This CDR3 contains 16 residues. The CDR3 coding sequence is TGTGCCAGCAGCCCCCGGAGAGAGGTCCGAGCCGATGAGCAGTTCTTC. Its translation: CASSPRREVRADEQFF.

The genes are TRBV30 and TRBJ1-1; D possibly corresponds to TRBD1 (6 bases). The CDR3 extends over 13 amino acids. Germline CDR1 GTSNPN, CDR2 SVGIG (reference sequence). Trimming pared 2 bases from V and 3 bases from J, leaving 10 bases between. In DNA, the CDR3 is TGTGCCTGGAGTAGGGGGATGGACACTGAAGCTTTCTTT. Protein product: CAWSRGMDTEAFF.

A remark on this clone: A read error likely explains this, since a far larger clone differs by one base. J is TRBJ1-2 and V is TRBV5-4; TRBD1 aligns across 10 bases. V trimming: 0 bases; J trimming: 2 bases; junction bases outside the gene matches: 7. The CDR3 runs to 17 residues. The V gene's germline CDR1 is SGHNT and CDR2 YYREEE (reference sequence). This chain's CDR3 is CASSLDFGTGVNYGYTF. The CDR3, as DNA: TGTGCCAGCAGCTTGGATTTTGGGACAGGGGTCAACTATGGCTACACCTTC.